These T cell receptor beta chains were read from a single sample in a study of T cell changes during pregnancy in multiple sclerosis. TCRdb's table, derived via immunoSEQ multiplex PCR, lists solely in-frame clones and lacks some. The repertoire holds 50,000 to 75,000 clones, with 93% as singletons. The sequences come from CD8+ T cells from peripheral blood mononuclear cells, collected in the third trimester of pregnancy. The receptors were sampled from a female donor with multiple sclerosis, enrolled in a pregnancy study. Each CDR3 is given with its conserved first and last residue. A D gene is named only where the DNA matches it firmly. Expanded clones are given a class, and other clones once, few, many or no size at all.

D gene: .; J gene: TRBJ1-1; clone size: .; V gene: TRBV19; CDR3 protein: CASSPYRDDTEAFF; CDR3 DNA: TGTGCCAGTAGTCCGTACAGGGATGACACTGAAGCTTTCTTT
D gene: TRBD2; J gene: TRBJ2-7; clone size: .; V gene: TRBV5-4; CDR3 protein: CASSPGLAQYEQYF; CDR3 DNA: TGTGCCAGCAGCCCGGGACTAGCACAGTACGAGCAGTACTTC
D gene: .; J gene: TRBJ2-3; clone size: .; V gene: TRBV6-5; CDR3 protein: CASSYLNDNTDTQYF; CDR3 DNA: TGTGCCAGCAGTTACTTAAACGACAACACAGATACGCAGTATTTT
D gene: .; J gene: TRBJ1-1; clone size: .; V gene: TRBV6-1; CDR3 protein: CASSEASDGGTEAFF; CDR3 DNA: TGTGCCAGCAGTGAAGCATCGGACGGGGGGACTGAAGCTTTCTTT
D gene: .; J gene: TRBJ1-5; clone size: .; V gene: TRBV7-9; CDR3 protein: CASSMGGPQHF; CDR3 DNA: TGTGCCAGCAGCATGGGGGGGCCCCAGCATTTT
D gene: TRBD2; J gene: TRBJ2-7; clone size: .; V gene: TRBV30; CDR3 protein: CAWSLRTSVLVGGYEQYF; CDR3 DNA: TGTGCCTGGAGTCTCAGGACTAGCGTCTTAGTTGGGGGTTACGAGCAGTACTTC
D gene: TRBD2; J gene: TRBJ2-7; clone size: .; V gene: TRBV6-1; CDR3 protein: CASSEALGGSYEQYF; CDR3 DNA: TGTGCCAGCAGTGAAGCGCTCGGGGGGTCCTACGAGCAGTACTTC
D gene: .; J gene: TRBJ1-1; clone size: .; V gene: TRBV27; CDR3 protein: CASSLSTGFTEAFF; CDR3 DNA: TGTGCCAGCAGTTTATCCACAGGGTTCACTGAAGCTTTCTTT
D gene: .; J gene: TRBJ2-2; clone size: .; V gene: TRBV27; CDR3 protein: CASAGLTNTGELFF; CDR3 DNA: TGTGCCAGCGCAGGGCTAACGAACACCGGGGAGCTGTTTTTT
D gene: .; J gene: TRBJ2-3; clone size: .; V gene: TRBV14; CDR3 protein: CASSQDPLTSRTDTQYF; CDR3 DNA: TGTGCCAGCAGCCAAGACCCCCTCACGAGTCGGACAGATACGCAGTATTTT
D gene: TRBD1; J gene: TRBJ1-2; clone size: .; V gene: TRBV28; CDR3 protein: CASSFGQGASWFNYGYTF; CDR3 DNA: TGTGCCAGCAGTTTCGGTCAGGGGGCCTCTTGGTTTAACTATGGCTACACCTTC
D gene: TRBD2; J gene: TRBJ2-5; clone size: .; V gene: TRBV7-3; CDR3 protein: CASSEGTSGEETQYF; CDR3 DNA: TGTGCCAGCAGCGAAGGGACTAGCGGAGAAGAGACCCAGTACTTC
D gene: .; J gene: TRBJ2-7; clone size: .; V gene: TRBV7-9; CDR3 protein: CASSYSGYEQYF; CDR3 DNA: TGTGCCAGCAGTTATAGCGGCTACGAGCAGTACTTC
D gene: .; J gene: TRBJ1-2; clone size: .; V gene: TRBV9; CDR3 protein: CASSARQDGYTF; CDR3 DNA: TGTGCCAGCAGCGCCCGACAGGATGGCTACACCTTC
D gene: .; J gene: TRBJ2-1; clone size: .; V gene: TRBV27; CDR3 protein: CASSLQTELYNEQFF; CDR3 DNA: TGTGCCAGCAGTTTACAAACAGAGCTCTACAATGAGCAGTTCTTC
D gene: .; J gene: TRBJ2-5; clone size: .; V gene: TRBV6-5; CDR3 protein: CASSNSPGQRKETQYF; CDR3 DNA: TGTGCCAGCAGTAACTCCCCTGGACAGCGTAAAGAGACCCAGTACTTC
D gene: TRBD2; J gene: TRBJ2-7; clone size: .; V gene: TRBV5-5; CDR3 protein: CASSLGLAGSSYEQYF; CDR3 DNA: TGTGCCAGCAGCTTAGGTCTAGCGGGAAGCTCCTACGAGCAGTACTTC
D gene: TRBD2; J gene: TRBJ2-1; clone size: .; V gene: TRBV18; CDR3 protein: CASSPQAGLAGGDEQFF; CDR3 DNA: TGTGCCAGCTCACCACAGGCAGGACTAGCGGGAGGGGATGAGCAGTTCTTC
D gene: .; J gene: TRBJ1-1; clone size: .; V gene: TRBV29-1; CDR3 protein: CSVTLQGRAFF; CDR3 DNA: TGCAGCGTGACCTTACAGGGTCGAGCTTTCTTT
D gene: TRBD1; J gene: TRBJ2-2; clone size: .; V gene: TRBV15; CDR3 protein: CATSLSLDRGTGELFF; CDR3 DNA: TGTGCCACCAGCTTGTCACTCGACAGGGGCACCGGGGAGCTGTTTTTT
D gene: .; J gene: TRBJ2-1; clone size: .; V gene: TRBV5-6; CDR3 protein: CASSFNGRRSEQFF; CDR3 DNA: TGTGCCAGCAGCTTTAACGGGAGAAGGAGTGAGCAGTTCTTC
D gene: TRBD1; J gene: TRBJ2-7; clone size: .; V gene: TRBV28; CDR3 protein: CASTPDRGLSEQYF; CDR3 DNA: TGTGCCAGCACCCCAGACAGGGGGTTAAGCGAGCAGTACTTC
D gene: TRBD1; J gene: TRBJ2-1; clone size: .; V gene: TRBV30; CDR3 protein: CAWNTGGYEQFF; CDR3 DNA: TGTGCCTGGAACACAGGGGGCTATGAGCAGTTCTTC
D gene: TRBD2; J gene: TRBJ2-5; clone size: .; V gene: TRBV25-1; CDR3 protein: CASRLAGEIQETQYF; CDR3 DNA: TGTGCCAGCAGATTAGCGGGAGAAATTCAAGAGACCCAGTACTTC
D gene: .; J gene: TRBJ2-3; clone size: once; V gene: TRBV19; CDR3 protein: CASRDSTDTQYF; CDR3 DNA: TGTGCCAGTCGGGATAGCACAGATACGCAGTATTTT
D gene: .; J gene: TRBJ1-5; clone size: .; V gene: TRBV21-1; CDR3 protein: CASSLPERPADNQPQHF; CDR3 DNA: TGTGCCAGCAGCCTCCCTGAGAGGCCGGCTGACAATCAGCCCCAGCATTTT
D gene: .; J gene: TRBJ1-2; clone size: .; V gene: TRBV9; CDR3 protein: CASSVGLAGNSYGYTF; CDR3 DNA: TGTGCCAGCAGCGTAGGATTGGCAGGGAATTCCTATGGCTACACCTTC
D gene: .; J gene: TRBJ2-7; clone size: .; V gene: TRBV28; CDR3 protein: CASSTQGYEQYF; CDR3 DNA: TGTGCCAGCAGTACTCAGGGGTACGAGCAGTACTTC
D gene: .; J gene: TRBJ2-7; clone size: .; V gene: TRBV19; CDR3 protein: CASSQEGGGWYEQYF; CDR3 DNA: TGTGCCAGTAGCCAAGAAGGGGGGGGATGGTACGAGCAGTACTTC
D gene: TRBD2; J gene: TRBJ2-7; clone size: .; V gene: TRBV7-2; CDR3 protein: CASSHSTSFHEQYF; CDR3 DNA: TGTGCCAGCAGCCACTCGACTAGCTTCCACGAGCAGTACTTC
D gene: .; J gene: TRBJ1-2; clone size: .; V gene: TRBV15; CDR3 protein: CATSRTENYGYTF; CDR3 DNA: TGTGCCACCAGCCGGACAGAAAACTATGGCTACACCTTC
D gene: .; J gene: TRBJ2-3; clone size: .; V gene: TRBV5-1; CDR3 protein: CASSSVELSTDTQYF; CDR3 DNA: TGCGCCAGCAGCTCCGTTGAGCTTAGCACAGATACGCAGTATTTT
D gene: TRBD2; J gene: TRBJ2-1; clone size: .; V gene: TRBV11-2; CDR3 protein: CASSWGGTSGYNEQFF; CDR3 DNA: TGTGCCAGCAGCTGGGGTGGGACTAGCGGCTACAATGAGCAGTTCTTC
D gene: .; J gene: TRBJ1-1; clone size: .; V gene: TRBV13; CDR3 protein: CASSHRGLDTEAFF; CDR3 DNA: TGTGCCAGCAGCCACCGTGGGCTGGACACTGAAGCTTTCTTT
D gene: TRBD1; J gene: TRBJ2-2; clone size: .; V gene: TRBV19; CDR3 protein: CASSAGTGGDTGELFF; CDR3 DNA: TGTGCCAGTAGTGCCGGGACAGGGGGAGACACCGGGGAGCTGTTTTTT